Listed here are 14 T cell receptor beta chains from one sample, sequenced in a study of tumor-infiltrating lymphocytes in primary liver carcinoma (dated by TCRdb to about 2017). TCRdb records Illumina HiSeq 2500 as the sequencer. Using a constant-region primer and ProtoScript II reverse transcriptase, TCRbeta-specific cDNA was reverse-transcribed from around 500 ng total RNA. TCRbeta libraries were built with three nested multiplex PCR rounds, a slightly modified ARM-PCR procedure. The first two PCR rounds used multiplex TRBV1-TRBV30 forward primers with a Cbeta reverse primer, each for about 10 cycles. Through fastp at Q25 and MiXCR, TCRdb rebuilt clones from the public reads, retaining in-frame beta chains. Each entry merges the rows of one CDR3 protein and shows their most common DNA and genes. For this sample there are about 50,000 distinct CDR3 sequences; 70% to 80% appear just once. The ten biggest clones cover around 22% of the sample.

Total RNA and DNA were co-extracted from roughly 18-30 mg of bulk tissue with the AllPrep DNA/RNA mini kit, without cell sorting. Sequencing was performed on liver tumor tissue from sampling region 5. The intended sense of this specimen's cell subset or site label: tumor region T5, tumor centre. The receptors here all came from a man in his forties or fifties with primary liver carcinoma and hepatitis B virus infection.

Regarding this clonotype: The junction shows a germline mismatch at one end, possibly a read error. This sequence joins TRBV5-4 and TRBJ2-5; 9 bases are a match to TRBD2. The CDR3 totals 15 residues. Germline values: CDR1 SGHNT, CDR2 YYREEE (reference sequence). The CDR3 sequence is CASSGKTSGLETQYF. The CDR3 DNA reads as TGCGCCAGCAGCGGAAAGACTAGCGGCCTAGAGACCCAGTACTTC. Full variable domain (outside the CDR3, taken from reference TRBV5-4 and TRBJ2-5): ETGVTQSPTHLIKTRGQQVTLRCSSQSGHNTVSWYQQALGQGPQFIFQYYREEENGRGNFPPRFSGLQFPNYSSELNVNALELDDSALYLCASSGKTSGLETQYFGPGTRLLVL.

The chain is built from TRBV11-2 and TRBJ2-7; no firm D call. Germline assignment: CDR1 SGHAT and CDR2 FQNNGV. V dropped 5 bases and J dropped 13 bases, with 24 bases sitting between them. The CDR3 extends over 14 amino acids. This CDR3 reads CASSLPDVTQLTYF. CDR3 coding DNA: TGTGCCAGCAGCCTGCCAGATGTAACTCAGTTGACTTACTTC.

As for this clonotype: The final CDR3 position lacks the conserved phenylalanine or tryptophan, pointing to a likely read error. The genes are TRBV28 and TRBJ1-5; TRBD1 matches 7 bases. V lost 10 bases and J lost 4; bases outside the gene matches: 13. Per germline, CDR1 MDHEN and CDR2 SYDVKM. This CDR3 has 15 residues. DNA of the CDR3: TGTGCCATATCAAAGGGGGCGCTGGAAAATCAGCCCCAGCATTAT. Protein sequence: CAISKGALENQPQHY.

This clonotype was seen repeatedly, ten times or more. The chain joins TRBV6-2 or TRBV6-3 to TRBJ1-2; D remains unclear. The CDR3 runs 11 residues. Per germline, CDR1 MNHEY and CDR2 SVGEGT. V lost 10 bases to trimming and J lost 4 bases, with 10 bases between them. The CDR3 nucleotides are TGTGCCACCGCCCTAGGCTATGGCTACACCTTC. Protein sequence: CATALGYGYTF.

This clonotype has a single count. In nucleotides, the CDR3 is TGCGCCAGCAGCTTGACCCTAGGGTGGGACCACAATGAGCAGTTCTTC. Its translation: CASSLTLGWDHNEQFF. The chain joins TRBV5-1 to TRBJ2-1; the D gene could be TRBD1 or TRBD2 (5 bases each). The CDR3 loop spans 16 amino acids. Per germline, CDR1 SGHRS and CDR2 YFSETQ. V shed 1 base and J shed 5 bases, with 16 bases lying between them.

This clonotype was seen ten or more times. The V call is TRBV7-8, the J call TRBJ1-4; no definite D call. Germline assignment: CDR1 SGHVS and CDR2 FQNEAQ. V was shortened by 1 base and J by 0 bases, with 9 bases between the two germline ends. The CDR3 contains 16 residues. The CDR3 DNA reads TGTGCCAGCAGCTTAGGGGATATTGCAACTAATGAAAAACTGTTTTTT. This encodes CASSLGDIATNEKLFF.

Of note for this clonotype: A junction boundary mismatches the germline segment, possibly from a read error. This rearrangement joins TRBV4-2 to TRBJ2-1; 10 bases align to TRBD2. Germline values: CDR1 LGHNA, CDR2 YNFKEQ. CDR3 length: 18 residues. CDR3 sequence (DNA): TGTGCCAACAGCCAAGCGACTAGCGGGCTCAGCTCCTACAATAAGCAGTTCTTT. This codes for CANSQATSGLSSYNKQFF.

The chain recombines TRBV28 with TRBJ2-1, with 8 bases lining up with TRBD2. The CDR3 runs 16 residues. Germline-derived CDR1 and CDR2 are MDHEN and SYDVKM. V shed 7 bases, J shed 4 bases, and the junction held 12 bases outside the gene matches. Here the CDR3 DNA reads TGTGCCAGCATCCCCCCGAAACGGGGGGGTTACAATGAGCAGTTCTTC. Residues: CASIPPKRGGYNEQFF. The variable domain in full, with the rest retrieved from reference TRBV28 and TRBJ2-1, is DVKVTQSSRYLVKRTGEKVFLECVQDMDHENMFWYRQDPGLGLRLIYFSYDVKMKEKGDIPEGYSVSREKKERFSLILESASTNQTSMYLCASIPPKRGGYNEQFFGPGTRLTVL.

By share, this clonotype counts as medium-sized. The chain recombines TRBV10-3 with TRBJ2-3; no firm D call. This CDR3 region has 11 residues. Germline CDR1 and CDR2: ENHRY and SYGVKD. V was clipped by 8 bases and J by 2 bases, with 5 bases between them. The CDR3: CAIQVTDTQYF. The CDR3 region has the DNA TGTGCCATCCAAGTCACAGATACGCAGTATTTT.

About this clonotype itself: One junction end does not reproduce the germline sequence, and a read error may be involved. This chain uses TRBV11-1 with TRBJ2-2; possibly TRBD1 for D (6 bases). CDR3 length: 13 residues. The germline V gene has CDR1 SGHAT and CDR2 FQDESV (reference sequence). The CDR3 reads CADSFWDTGELFF. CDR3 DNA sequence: TGTGCCGACAGCTTTTGGGACACAGGGGAGCTGTTTTTT.

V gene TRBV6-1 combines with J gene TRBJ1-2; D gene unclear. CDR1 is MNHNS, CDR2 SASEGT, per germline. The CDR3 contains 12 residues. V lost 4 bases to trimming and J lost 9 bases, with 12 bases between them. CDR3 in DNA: TGTGCCAGCAGTGTCTCCCTATATAGCTACACCTTC. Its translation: CASSVSLYSYTF.

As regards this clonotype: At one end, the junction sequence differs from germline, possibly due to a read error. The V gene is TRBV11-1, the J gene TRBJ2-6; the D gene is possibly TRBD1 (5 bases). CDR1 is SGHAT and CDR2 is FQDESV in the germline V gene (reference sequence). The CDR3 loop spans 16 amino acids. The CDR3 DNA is TGTGCCAGTAGCCACCCAGGGCCCTCTGGGGCCAACGTCCTGACTTTT. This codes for CASSHPGPSGANVLTF.

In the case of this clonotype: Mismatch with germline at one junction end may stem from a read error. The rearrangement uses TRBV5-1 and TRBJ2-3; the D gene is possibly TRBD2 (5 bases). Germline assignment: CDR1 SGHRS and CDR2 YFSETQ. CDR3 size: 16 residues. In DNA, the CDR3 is TGCGCCGGCAGCTTGCAAGCTAGCTGGAGCACAGATACGCAGTATTTC. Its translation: CAGSLQASWSTDTQYF.

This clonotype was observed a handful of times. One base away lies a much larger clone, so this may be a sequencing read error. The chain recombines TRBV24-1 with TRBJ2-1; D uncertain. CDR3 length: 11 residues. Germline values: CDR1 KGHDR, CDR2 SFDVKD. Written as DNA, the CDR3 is TGTACCACCAGTGATGGTATTGAGCAGTTCTTC. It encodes CTTSDGIEQFF.